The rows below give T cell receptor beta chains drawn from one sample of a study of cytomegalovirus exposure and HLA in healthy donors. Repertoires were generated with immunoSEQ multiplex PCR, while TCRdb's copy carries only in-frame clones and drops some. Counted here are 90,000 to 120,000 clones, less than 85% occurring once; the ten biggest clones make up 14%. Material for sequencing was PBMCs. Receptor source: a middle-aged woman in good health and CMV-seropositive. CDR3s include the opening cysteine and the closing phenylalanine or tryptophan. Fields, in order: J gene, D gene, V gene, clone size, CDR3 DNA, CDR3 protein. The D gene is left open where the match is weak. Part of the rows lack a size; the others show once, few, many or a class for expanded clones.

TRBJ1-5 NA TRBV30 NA TGTGCCTGGAGTCATCGGGGCAATCAGCCCCAGCATTTT CAWSHRGNQPQHF
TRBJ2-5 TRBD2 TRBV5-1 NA TGCGCCAGCAGCTCGCGACCGACTAGCGGGGGGGCGGATCAGGGGGAGACCCAGTACTTC CASSSRPTSGGADQGETQYF
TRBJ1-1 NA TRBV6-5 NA TGTGCCAGCAGCCCCCGACCGGGGACTGAAGCTTTCTTT CASSPRPGTEAFF
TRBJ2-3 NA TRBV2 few TGTGGTGGGACAAAGAACACAGATACGCAGTATTTT CGGTKNTDTQYF
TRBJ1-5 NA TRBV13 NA TGTGCCAGCAGCGCCCGATACAGGGACCCACAGCATTTT CASSARYRDPQHF
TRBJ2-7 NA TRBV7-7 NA TGTGCTAGCAGCCGGGGACTGCTCTACGAGCAGTACTTC CASSRGLLYEQYF
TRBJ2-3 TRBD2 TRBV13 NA TGTGCCAGCAGCCCCGCGGGGGGGCAAAAGGGAACAGATACGCAGTATTTT CASSPAGGQKGTDTQYF
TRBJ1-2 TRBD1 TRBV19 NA TGTGCCAGTATGGGGACAGACTATGGCTACACCTTC CASMGTDYGYTF
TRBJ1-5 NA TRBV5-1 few TGTGCCAGCAGCTTAAACCAGGCCAATCAGCCCCAGCATTTT CASSLNQANQPQHF
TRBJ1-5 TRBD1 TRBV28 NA TGTGCCAGCAGTCCGGACAGGGGGTCCTATCAGCCCCAGCATTTT CASSPDRGSYQPQHF
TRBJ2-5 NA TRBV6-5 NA TGTGCCAGCAGACTCGGACTATTTTTCCAAGAGACCCAGTACTTC CASRLGLFFQETQYF
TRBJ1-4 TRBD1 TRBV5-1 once TGCGCCAGCAGCTCCGGGACAGGGGAAGAAAAACTGTTTTTT CASSSGTGEEKLFF
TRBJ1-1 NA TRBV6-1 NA TGTGCCAGCAGTGCGGGACAAGTGAACACTGAAGCTTTCTTT CASSAGQVNTEAFF
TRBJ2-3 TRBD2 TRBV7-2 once TGTGCCAGCAGCTTAGGACTAGCAGACGCCCACAGAGATACGCAGTATTTT CASSLGLADAHRDTQYF
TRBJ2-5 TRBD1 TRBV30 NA TGTGCCTGGAGTATAGGACAGGGCAGAGAGACCCAGTACTTC CAWSIGQGRETQYF
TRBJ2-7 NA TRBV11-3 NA TGTGCCAGCAGCCCTCGACCGGGGGCCTACGAGCAGTACTTC CASSPRPGAYEQYF
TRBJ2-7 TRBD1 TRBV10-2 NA TGCGCCAGCAGTCCCGACAGGGTCGGGTACGAGCAGTACTTC CASSPDRVGYEQYF